These 7 T cell receptor beta chains came from one sample sequenced in a study of T-cell reconstitution after alpha-beta-depleted transplantation in children. Construction of the TCRbeta library involved unique molecular identifiers. TCRdb fed the PCR reads into MiXCR, producing one record per CDR3 protein. The sample has 100,000 or so distinct CDR3 sequences; around a sixth are singletons. Sequencing was performed on PBMCs, mostly from graft donor cells, taken 180 days after TCRalphabeta/CD19-depleted stem cell transplant. These receptors originate from a male patient between 2 and 10 years old who had a stem cell transplant for acute lymphoblastic leukemia, so the T cells may come from the graft donor.

This clonotype was found a few times. J is TRBJ2-5 and V is TRBV4-2, with 14 bases identical to TRBD2. J gave up 5 bases and V 4 bases, and 18 bases lay outside the gene matches. This CDR3 region has 20 residues. CDR1 is LGHNA and CDR2 is YNFKEQ in the germline V gene. CDR3 nucleotides: TGTGCCAGCAGCCCCAGACTAGCGGGGGGGCCTACGAGGGCCGGGGAGACCCAGTACTTC. Translating gives CASSPRLAGGPTRAGETQYF.

The genes are TRBV5-1 and TRBJ2-5; D ambiguous. There are 12 residues in the CDR3. The V gene's germline CDR1 is SGHRS and CDR2 YFSETQ. The V and J ends lost 0 bases and 8 bases respectively, with 8 bases between them. CDR3 amino acids: CASSLAPETQYF. The DNA for the CDR3 is TGCGCCAGCAGCTTGGCCCCCGAAACCCAGTACTTC.

This clonotype has only a few counts. This chain joins TRBV27 and TRBJ2-7; D might be TRBD1 (6 bases). This CDR3 spans 13 amino acids. The V and J ends lost 5 bases and 3 bases respectively, with 11 bases between them. Germline CDR1 MNHEY, CDR2 SMNVEV (reference sequence). The CDR3 coding sequence is TGTGCCAGCAGTCCAAGACAGGTCTACGAGCAGTACTTC. It yields the protein CASSPRQVYEQYF.

The sample holds a few counts of this clonotype. V and J are TRBV29-1 and TRBJ2-5; D ambiguous. Trimming took off 4 bases at V and 1 base at J, with 19 bases between the two ends. Germline-derived CDR1 and CDR2 are SQVTM and ANQGSEA. CDR3 length: 16 amino acids. The CDR3 region is CSVVEFLKAVQETQYF. The CDR3 nucleotides are TGCAGCGTTGTTGAATTTTTGAAGGCTGTCCAAGAGACCCAGTACTTC.

The rearrangement links TRBV11-2 to TRBJ2-5, with 10 bases identical to TRBD2. The V segment lost 5 bases and the J segment 3 bases; nucleotides outside the gene matches: 6. Germline V gene data show CDR1 as SGHAT and CDR2 as FQNNGV. CDR3 size: 15 residues. CDR3 nucleotide sequence: TGTGCCAGCAGCCGACCTAGCGGGGGCAAAGAGACCCAGTACTTC. It is translated as CASSRPSGGKETQYF.

In this sample, this clonotype is medium-sized (0.01 to 0.1%). The V call is TRBV20-1, the J call TRBJ1-6; D gene uncertain. This CDR3 is 16 amino acids long. CDR1 and CDR2 (germline): DFQATT, SNEGSKA (reference sequence). V was cut by 0 bases and J by 7 bases, with 16 bases left in between. The CDR3 bases are TGCAGTGCTAGAGATATCCAGCCCAACGCCAATTCACCCCTCCACTTT. As protein: CSARDIQPNANSPLHF.

The chain combines TRBV5-1 with TRBJ2-5; maybe TRBD1 (5 bases). CDR3 length: 14 residues. The germline V gene encodes CDR1 SGHRS and CDR2 YFSETQ. V was shortened by 4 bases and J by 5 bases, with 15 bases between the two germline ends. CDR3 bases: TGCGCCAGCAGCCTGACAGAAGGATTCGAGACCCAGTACTTC. Translating it yields CASSLTEGFETQYF.